The 24 T cell receptor beta chains below come from one sample, sequenced in a study of T cells in Graves' hyperthyroidism and ophthalmopathy. TCR beta CDR3 regions were amplified from RNA. HTBI primers drove first-round RT-PCR of the TCR CDR3. Each CDR3 protein gets one entry after TCRdb re-called the multiplex PCR reads with MiXCR. The sample yields hundreds of thousands of distinct CDR3 sequences, about 15% seen once. The source material was blood. Receptors were obtained from a woman under 30 with Graves' hyperthyroidism.

There are many counts of this clonotype. The chain links TRBV9 to TRBJ2-2; tentatively, D is TRBD1 or TRBD2 (6 bases each). The CDR3 runs 16 residues. V lost 1 base to trimming and J lost 0 bases, with 10 bases between them. Germline assignment: CDR1 SGDLS and CDR2 YYNGEE. CDR3 in amino acids: CASSVYGGPNTGELFF. CDR3 bases: TGTGCCAGCAGCGTATACGGGGGCCCGAACACCGGGGAGCTGTTTTTT. The full variable domain, completed using reference TRBV9 and TRBJ2-2, is DSGVTQTPKHLITATGQRVTLRCSPRSGDLSVYWYQQSLDQGLQFLIQYYNGEERAKGNILERFSAQQFPDLHSELNLSSLELGDSALYFCASSVYGGPNTGELFFGEGSRLTVL.

This clonotype has more than one count but fewer than ten. The chain is built from TRBV5-1 and TRBJ2-7, with a tentative D call TRBD2 (6 bases). V gave up 0 bases and J gave up 12 bases, with 19 bases separating them. Germline values: CDR1 SGHRS, CDR2 YFSETQ. The CDR3 has 14 residues. CDR3 sequence: CASSLGGPGAMPYF. The CDR3 DNA sequence: TGCGCCAGCAGCTTGGGCGGTCCGGGAGCCATGCCGTACTTC.

This clonotype was observed a handful of times. V is TRBV19 and J is TRBJ1-5; 7 bases match TRBD1. This CDR3 is built from 17 residues. V lost 5 bases and J lost 0; bases outside the gene matches: 10. From germline, CDR1 is LNHDA and CDR2 SQIVND (reference sequence). The CDR3 sequence: CASSLTNRGRSNQPQHF. The CDR3 bases are TGTGCCAGTAGTCTGACTAACAGGGGCCGTAGCAATCAGCCCCAGCATTTT.

This clonotype appeared many times. This chain links TRBV7-8 with TRBJ2-5; D remains unclear. The CDR3 totals 12 residues. The germline V gene encodes CDR1 SGHVS and CDR2 FQNEAQ. V was cut by 6 bases and J by 1 base, with 6 bases left in between. The CDR3 DNA sequence: TGTGCCAGCAGGCCTACCCAAGAGACCCAGTACTTC. This translates into CASRPTQETQYF. Drawing the rest from reference TRBV7-8 and TRBJ2-5, the complete variable domain is GAGVSQSPRYKVAKRGQDVALRCDPISGHVSLFWYQQALGQGPEFLTYFQNEAQLDKSGLPSDRFFAERPEGSVSTLKIQRTQQEDSAVYLCASRPTQETQYFGPGTRLLVL.

This clonotype was seen at least ten times. The chain couples TRBV5-1 to TRBJ2-3; TRBD2 matches 9 bases. Germline CDR1 and CDR2: SGHRS and YFSETQ. The CDR3 has 16 amino acids. The trim removed 0 bases at V and 4 bases at J, leaving 6 bases unmatched. The CDR3 spells CASSLVSGRRADTQYF. The CDR3 DNA sequence: TGCGCCAGCAGCTTGGTTAGCGGGAGAAGGGCAGATACGCAGTATTTT.

This chain joins TRBV7-3 and TRBJ2-2; D may be TRBD2 (6 bases). The germline V and J ends were trimmed by 3 bases and 8 bases, with 16 bases remaining between them. CDR3 length equals 15 residues. CDR1 and CDR2 (germline): SGHTA, FQGTGA. CDR3 protein: CASSFRLVGAGELFF. The CDR3 bases are TGTGCCAGCAGCTTCCGACTAGTAGGGGCTGGGGAGCTGTTTTTT.

This clonotype came up many times. The chain recombines TRBV6-1 with TRBJ2-1; 8 bases map to TRBD2. The CDR3 sequence is 16 residues long. V lost 5 bases, J lost 5 bases, and 11 bases stayed unmatched. Germline V lookup: CDR1 MNHNS, CDR2 SASEGT. The CDR3 nucleotides are TGTGCCAGCAGTTATCTCCTACTAGCGGAGAACAATGAGCAGTTCTTC. Translation gives CASSYLLLAENNEQFF.

This clonotype came up many times. This chain uses TRBV15 with TRBJ2-5; D gene uncertain. V shed 2 bases and J shed 2 bases, with 0 bases lying between them. Germline CDR1 and CDR2: LNHNV and YYDKDF (reference sequence). CDR3 length: 11 residues. CDR3 region: CATSRQETQYF. The DNA for the CDR3 is TGTGCCACCAGCAGACAAGAGACCCAGTACTTC.

This clonotype was found once. A read error may explain this, as a much larger clone is one base away. V usage is TRBV4-1 and J usage is TRBJ2-5; D perhaps matches TRBD2 (5 bases). This CDR3 comprises 15 residues. Germline V gives CDR1 MGHRA, CDR2 YSYEKL. In DNA form, the CDR3 reads TGCGCCAGCAGCCCCAGACCGGATTGGGGAGAGGCCCAGTACTTC. It translates to CASSPRPDWGEAQYF.

The table lists this clonotype with many counts. V usage is TRBV18 and J usage is TRBJ2-7; possibly TRBD1 for D (6 bases). CDR3 length equals 13 residues. Trimming pared 1 base from V and 5 bases from J, leaving 9 bases between. Germline assignment: CDR1 KGHSH and CDR2 LQKENI. CDR3 bases: TGTGCCAGCTCACCACAGGGGGTGAACGAGCAGTACTTC. Amino acids: CASSPQGVNEQYF.

Remarks on this clonotype: Since a much larger clone is just one base distant, this may be a read error. This rearrangement joins TRBV5-5 to TRBJ1-1; possibly TRBD1 for D (6 bases). The length of the CDR3 is 14 residues. Germline CDR1 reads SGHKS; CDR2 reads YYEKEE (reference sequence). CDR3 protein: CASSSIPGDTEALF. CDR3 in DNA: TGTGCCAGCAGCTCGATACCGGGGGACACTGAAGCTCTCTTT.

This clonotype was observed a handful of times. In nucleotides, the CDR3 is TGTGCCACCAGTGACCCCACAGGGAGCACAGATACGCAGTATTTT. Translation: CATSDPTGSTDTQYF. V is TRBV24-1 and J is TRBJ2-3, with a possible D match to TRBD1 (6 bases). This CDR3 is built from 15 residues. Trimming shortened V by 4 bases and J by 0 bases, and 10 bases separated the two germline ends. Germline CDR1 is KGHDR and CDR2 is SFDVKD.

Many counts were recorded for this clonotype. The V call is TRBV2, the J call TRBJ1-2; 12 nucleotides align to TRBD1. This CDR3 region has 16 residues. In germline, CDR1 is SNHLY, CDR2 FYNNEI. V trimming: 6 bases; J trimming: 4 bases; junction bases outside the gene matches: 9. CDR3 nucleotides: TGTGCCAGCAGCGGTCCTGGGACAGGGGGCCTCTATGGCTACACCTTC. Translating gives CASSGPGTGGLYGYTF.

Many counts were recorded for this clonotype. This chain joins TRBV11-3 and TRBJ1-1; D unclear. Per the germline V gene, CDR1 is SGHNT and CDR2 is YENEEA. CDR3 length: 15 amino acids. The V and J ends lost 5 bases and 3 bases respectively, with 16 bases between them. CDR3 residues: CASSAKWGIDTEAFF. For the CDR3, the DNA is TGTGCCAGCAGCGCTAAGTGGGGTATTGACACTGAAGCTTTCTTT.

This clonotype was detected many times. V usage is TRBV12-3 or TRBV12-4 and J usage is TRBJ1-2; no clear D. The CDR3 is 10 amino acids. Between the trimmed V and J ends, which lost 3 bases and 6 bases, there was a span of 2 bases. For the CDR3, the DNA is TGTGCCAGCAGTTTCAATGGCTACACCTTC. Its protein is CASSFNGYTF.

This clonotype appeared many times. V is TRBV12-3 or TRBV12-4 and J is TRBJ2-3; the D is unclear. V lost 1 base and J 2 bases, leaving 7 bases between the germline ends. CDR3 size: 14 residues. In DNA form, the CDR3 reads TGTGCCAGCAGTTTAGGGGATTACACAGATACGCAGTATTTT. This translates into CASSLGDYTDTQYF.

The sample holds a few counts of this clonotype. This sequence joins TRBV4-1 and TRBJ2-1, with 8 nucleotides matching TRBD2. Germline V gene lookup returns CDR1 MGHRA and CDR2 YSYEKL. There are 16 residues in the CDR3. V dropped 4 bases and J dropped 4; count of bases not matched to a gene: 9. CDR3 sequence (DNA): TGCGCCAGCAGCCGGGGAGCGGGAGTGAGATACAATGAGCAGTTCTTC. It codes for CASSRGAGVRYNEQFF.

This clonotype was counted only a few times. The V and J genes are TRBV18 and TRBJ2-7; 7 bases map to TRBD2. J lost 3 bases, V lost 2 bases, and 7 bases had no gene match. This CDR3 has 15 amino acids. CDR1 is KGHSH and CDR2 is LQKENI in the germline V gene. In nucleotides, the CDR3 is TGTGCCAGCTCACCAGGAGCGGGGTCTATCTACGAGCAGTACTTC. Its translation: CASSPGAGSIYEQYF.

V is TRBV6-2 or TRBV6-3 and J is TRBJ1-5; 8 nucleotides agree with TRBD1. From germline, CDR1 is MNHEY and CDR2 SVGEGT. The CDR3 has 15 amino acids. Losses at the gene ends were 7 bases for V and 3 bases for J; bases not matched to a gene: 8. CDR3 in amino acids: CASKRTGFSNQPQHF. CDR3 in DNA: TGTGCCAGCAAGCGGACAGGGTTCTCCAATCAGCCCCAGCATTTT.

In its sample, this clonotype was seen a few times. The chain recombines TRBV9 with TRBJ1-3; D is uncertain. V lost 0 bases and J 0 bases, leaving 4 bases between the germline ends. Germline V CDR1 and CDR2: SGDLS, YYNGEE. This CDR3 spans 14 amino acids. CDR3 protein: CASSVANSGNTIYF. In DNA, the CDR3 is TGTGCCAGCAGCGTAGCCAACTCTGGAAACACCATATATTTT.

The chain employs TRBV6-6 and TRBJ1-6; D is undetermined. The V gene lost 0 bases and the J gene lost 0 bases, with 21 bases spanning the gap. The CDR3 spans 21 residues. The germline V gene has CDR1 MNHNY and CDR2 SVGAGI (reference sequence). The CDR3 here is CASSYSPHGPSANSYNSPLHF. The CDR3 region has the DNA TGTGCCAGCAGTTACTCCCCTCACGGCCCCTCGGCTAACTCCTATAATTCACCCCTCCACTTT.

In the case of this clonotype: A single base separates this from a much larger clone, so it may be a read error. This rearrangement joins TRBV12-3 or TRBV12-4 to TRBJ2-1; tentative D call: TRBD1 (6 bases). CDR3 length: 15 residues. CDR3 in DNA: TGTGCCAGCACCCAATTGGTAGGACAGCGAAATGGGCAGTTCTTC. It encodes CASTQLVGQRNGQFF.

This clonotype has more than one count but fewer than ten. This chain links TRBV6-2 or TRBV6-3 with TRBJ2-1; 8 positions match TRBD2. With 0 bases clipped from V and 2 bases from J, the junction kept 3 bases outside the gene matches. Germline V CDR1 and CDR2: MNHEY, SVGEGT. The CDR3 has 16 residues. CDR3 amino acids: CASSYSTSGAYNEQFF. In nucleotides, the CDR3 is TGTGCCAGCAGTTACTCAACTAGCGGAGCCTACAATGAGCAGTTCTTC.

This clonotype has at least ten counts. This sequence joins TRBV11-1 and TRBJ2-7, with D perhaps TRBD2 (6 bases). The length of the CDR3 is 14 residues. Germline V lookup: CDR1 SGHAT, CDR2 FQDESV (reference sequence). Trimming left V 4 bases short and J 5 bases short, with 15 bases between. CDR3 in amino acids: CASSWTGSGDEQYF. CDR3 nucleotides: TGTGCCAGCAGCTGGACGGGGTCGGGGGACGAGCAGTACTTC.